Below are 9 T cell receptor beta chains sequenced from a single sample in a study of cytomegalovirus exposure and HLA in healthy donors. PCR employed 60 Vbeta and 13 Jbeta primers. Using immunoSEQ multiplex PCR, the repertoire was profiled, and TCRdb retains in-frame clones only, with some absent. Seen here are tens of thousands of clones, 80% to 90% observed once, and the top ten hold 1.5% to 2%. Sequencing was done on a sample of PBMCs. These receptors were collected from a woman in her twenties or thirties in good health and CMV-seronegative.

The V call is TRBV28, the J call TRBJ1-3, with a possible D match to TRBD1 (6 bases). Germline lookup yields CDR1 MDHEN and CDR2 SYDVKM. Trimming left V 2 bases short and J 4 bases short, with 9 bases between. The CDR3 length is 14 residues. The CDR3 here is CASSLGGSGNTIYF. In DNA form, the CDR3 reads TGTGCCAGCAGTTTAGGGGGCTCAGGAAACACCATATATTTT.

The rearrangement links TRBV13 to TRBJ2-7; 7 positions match TRBD1. V lost 4 bases to trimming and J lost 1 base; unmatched junction nucleotides: 7. The CDR3 spans 15 residues. Per the germline V gene, CDR1 is PRHDT and CDR2 is FYEKMQ (reference sequence). The CDR3 coding sequence is TGTGCCAGCAGCTCCGATCGGGACAGTTCCTACGAGCAGTACTTC. It translates to CASSSDRDSSYEQYF.

This chain joins TRBV18 and TRBJ2-3; 7 bases map to TRBD2. V was pared by 2 bases and J by 0 bases, with 5 bases of the junction left unmatched. The germline V gene has CDR1 KGHSH and CDR2 LQKENI. CDR3 size: 16 residues. CDR3 protein: CASSPTAGVSTDTQYF. The DNA for the CDR3 is TGTGCCAGCTCACCAACCGCGGGAGTAAGCACAGATACGCAGTATTTT.

DNA for the CDR3: TGTGCCAGCAGCGTAGATTCTAGCAGGAGCTCCTACGAGCAGTACTTC. Its protein product is CASSVDSSRSSYEQYF. The J gene is TRBJ2-7, the V gene TRBV9, with a tentative D call TRBD2 (5 bases). The V gene lost 0 bases and the J gene lost 0 bases, with 13 bases spanning the gap. Germline V gene data show CDR1 as SGDLS and CDR2 as YYNGEE. The CDR3 loop spans 16 amino acids. Full variable domain (remainder filled in from reference TRBV9 and TRBJ2-7): DSGVTQTPKHLITATGQRVTLRCSPRSGDLSVYWYQQSLDQGLQFLIQYYNGEERAKGNILERFSAQQFPDLHSELNLSSLELGDSALYFCASSVDSSRSSYEQYFGPGTRLTVT.

The chain uses TRBV5-1 and TRBJ2-7; 7 nucleotides agree with TRBD1. V shed 0 bases, J shed 4 bases, and the junction held 10 bases outside the gene matches. Germline V gene sequence: CDR1 SGHRS, CDR2 YFSETQ. The CDR3 contains 16 residues. The CDR3 reads CASSLALGQALYEQYF. As DNA, the CDR3 is TGCGCCAGCAGCTTGGCCTTAGGACAGGCCCTTTACGAGCAGTACTTC.

The chain couples TRBV11-3 to TRBJ1-1; D ambiguous. Germline CDR1 and CDR2: SGHNT and YENEEA. The CDR3 loop spans 13 amino acids. Between the trimmed V and J ends, which lost 4 bases and 6 bases, there was a span of 12 bases. The CDR3 sequence is CASSSRLGAEAFF. The CDR3 region has the DNA TGTGCCAGCAGCTCAAGACTCGGGGCTGAAGCTTTCTTT.

This chain connects TRBV9 to TRBJ2-3; D unresolved. This CDR3 spans 14 amino acids. The V gene's germline CDR1 is SGDLS and CDR2 YYNGEE. Deletions cut 0 bases from V and 2 bases from J, with 7 bases between. Here the CDR3 DNA reads TGTGCCAGCAGCGTAGCGAGCTTCACAGATACGCAGTATTTT. This translates into CASSVASFTDTQYF.

The chain carries TRBV5-4 and TRBJ1-4; no clear D gene. The CDR3 has 15 amino acids. In germline, CDR1 is SGHNT, CDR2 YYREEE (reference sequence). Deletions cut 2 bases from V and 3 bases from J, with 11 bases between. CDR3 protein: CASSFIPGANEKLFF. CDR3 DNA: TGTGCCAGCAGCTTCATTCCCGGAGCTAATGAAAAACTGTTTTTT.

CDR3 sequence (DNA): TGTGCCAGCAGTCAGACTAGCGGGAGGGCGATTGCGAACACCGGGGAGCTGTTTTTT. It codes for CASSQTSGRAIANTGELFF. V gene TRBV28 combines with J gene TRBJ2-2; 14 positions match TRBD2. The V gene end was trimmed by 5 bases and the J gene end by 0 bases; junction bases not matched to a gene: 8. Per germline, CDR1 MDHEN and CDR2 SYDVKM. The CDR3 length is 19 residues.